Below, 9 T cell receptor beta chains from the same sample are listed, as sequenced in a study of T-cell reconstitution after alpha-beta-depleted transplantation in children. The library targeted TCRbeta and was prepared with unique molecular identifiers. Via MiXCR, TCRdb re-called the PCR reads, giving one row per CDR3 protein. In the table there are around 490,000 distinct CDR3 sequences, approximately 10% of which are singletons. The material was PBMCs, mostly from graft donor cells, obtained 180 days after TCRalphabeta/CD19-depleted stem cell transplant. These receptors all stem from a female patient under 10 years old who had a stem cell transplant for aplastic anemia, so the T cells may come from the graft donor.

The CDR3 loop reads CASSTRDRAYNEQFF. The CDR3 coding sequence is TGTGCCAGCAGCACCCGGGACAGGGCCTACAATGAGCAGTTCTTC. The J gene is TRBJ2-1, the V gene TRBV7-2; 9 bases agree with TRBD1. The germline CDR1 and CDR2 sequences are SGHTA and FQGNSA. The CDR3 extends over 15 amino acids. J lost 2 bases, V lost 5 bases, and 4 bases had no gene match.

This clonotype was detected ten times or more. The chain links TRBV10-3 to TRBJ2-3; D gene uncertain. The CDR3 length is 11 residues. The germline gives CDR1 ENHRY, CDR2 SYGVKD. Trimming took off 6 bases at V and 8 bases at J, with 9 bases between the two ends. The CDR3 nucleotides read TGTGCCATCAGGACTTCGGGTACGCAGTATTTT. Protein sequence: CAIRTSGTQYF.

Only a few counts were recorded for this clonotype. CDR3 amino acids: CASSPAGGPRNEQYF. CDR3 DNA: TGTGCCAGCAGCCCAGCGGGAGGGCCGCGGAACGAGCAGTACTTC. The chain links TRBV28 to TRBJ2-7; 10 nucleotides line up with TRBD2. Unmatched junction bases numbered 10, after V lost 6 bases and J lost 5 bases. The CDR3 is 15 amino acids. Germline CDR1 is MDHEN and CDR2 is SYDVKM.

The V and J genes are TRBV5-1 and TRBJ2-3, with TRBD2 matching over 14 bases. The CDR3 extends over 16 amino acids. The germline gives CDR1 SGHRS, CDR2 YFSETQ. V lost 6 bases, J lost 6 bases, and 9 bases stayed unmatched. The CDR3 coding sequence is TGCGCCAGCAACTCCGGGACTAGCGGGAGAAACGATACGCAGTATTTT. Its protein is CASNSGTSGRNDTQYF.

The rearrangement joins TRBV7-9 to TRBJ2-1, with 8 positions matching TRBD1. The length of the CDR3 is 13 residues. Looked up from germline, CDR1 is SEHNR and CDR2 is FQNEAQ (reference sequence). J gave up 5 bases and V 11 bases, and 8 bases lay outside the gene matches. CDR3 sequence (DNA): TGTGCCCAGGGGCAGGGGGCAAACAATGAGCAGTTCTTC. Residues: CAQGQGANNEQFF.

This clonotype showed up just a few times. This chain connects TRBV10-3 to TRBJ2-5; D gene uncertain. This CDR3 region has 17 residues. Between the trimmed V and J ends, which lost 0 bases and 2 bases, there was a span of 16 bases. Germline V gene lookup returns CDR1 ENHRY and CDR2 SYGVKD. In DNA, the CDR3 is TGTGCCATCAGTGAGTCGGGCCCTTCTCCCCGTCAAGAGACCCAGTACTTC. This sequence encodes CAISESGPSPRQETQYF.

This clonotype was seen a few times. CDR3 nucleotide sequence: TGTGCCAGCAGTTCCCTCAGTGGAGCCAAAAACATTCAGTACTTC. Protein: CASSSLSGAKNIQYF. This chain uses TRBV6-5 with TRBJ2-4; D gene ambiguous. From germline, CDR1 is MNHEY and CDR2 SVGAGI. This CDR3 is 15 amino acids long. V gave up 4 bases and J gave up 0 bases, with 10 bases separating them.

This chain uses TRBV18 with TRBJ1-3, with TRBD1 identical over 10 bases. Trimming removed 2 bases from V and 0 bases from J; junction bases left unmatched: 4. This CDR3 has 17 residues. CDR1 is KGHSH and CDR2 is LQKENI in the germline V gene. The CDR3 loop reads CASSPLGQGSSGNTIYF. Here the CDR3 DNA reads TGTGCCAGCTCACCATTGGGACAGGGGAGCTCTGGAAACACCATATATTTT.

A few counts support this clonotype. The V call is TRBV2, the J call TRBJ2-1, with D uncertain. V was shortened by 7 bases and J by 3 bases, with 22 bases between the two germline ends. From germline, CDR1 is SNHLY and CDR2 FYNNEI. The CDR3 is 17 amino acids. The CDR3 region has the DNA TGTGCCAGCAAGGTTTTTAATCGAGCGACTCGCTACAATGAGCAGTTCTTC. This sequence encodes CASKVFNRATRYNEQFF.